This TCR beta chain derives from a study of control samples from healthy donors and cancer patients (TCRdb year 2020). Remarks on this clone: It lacks a known antigen. One base away there is no much larger clone; base qualities are not given.

Receptors were amplified or captured by the immunoSEQ multiplex PCR assay. TCRdb retrieved this table from immuneACCESS and kept in-frame rearrangements only. Not all clones are present; in checked studies, unresolved V genes account for under half, and no reason is known for the remainder. The sample has about 97,000 clones on record, around 89% of them singletons. About 8% of the sample rests with the top ten. Deletion took 7 bases off V and 4 bases off J, with a span of 7 bases between the germline ends. Including the terminal cysteine and phenylalanine, the CDR3 comprises 11 residues. The only DNA kept is the CDR3, 33 bases in frame from the first base. CDR1 and CDR2 (LNHDA, SQIVND) derive from the germline V gene (reference sequence).

The chain is encoded by TRBV19 joined to TRBJ1-1, with no confidently assigned D gene. Sample: blood. The clonotype was recovered from a man in his thirties or forties in good health. The CDR3 amino acid sequence is: CASIWATEAFF. The DNA reads TGTGCCAGTATTTGGGCCACTGAAGCTTTCTTT.